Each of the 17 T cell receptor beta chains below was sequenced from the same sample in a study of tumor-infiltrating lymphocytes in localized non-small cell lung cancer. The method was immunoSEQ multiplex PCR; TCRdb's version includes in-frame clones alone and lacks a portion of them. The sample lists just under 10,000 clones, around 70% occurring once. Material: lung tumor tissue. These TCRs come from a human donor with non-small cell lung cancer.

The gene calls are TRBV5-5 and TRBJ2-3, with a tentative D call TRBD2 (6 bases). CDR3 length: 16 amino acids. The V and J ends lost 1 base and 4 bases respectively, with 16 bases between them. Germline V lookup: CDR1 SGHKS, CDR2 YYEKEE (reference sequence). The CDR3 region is CASSLFAGGVADTQYF. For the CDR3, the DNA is TGTGCCAGCAGCTTGTTTGCCGGGGGAGTTGCAGATACGCAGTATTTT.

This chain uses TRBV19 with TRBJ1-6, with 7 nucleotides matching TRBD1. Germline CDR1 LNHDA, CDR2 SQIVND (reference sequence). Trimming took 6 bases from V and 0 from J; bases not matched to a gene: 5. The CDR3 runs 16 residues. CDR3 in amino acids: CASRTGAGSYNSPLHF. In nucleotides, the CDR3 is TGTGCCAGTAGAACAGGGGCAGGCTCCTATAATTCACCCCTCCACTTT.

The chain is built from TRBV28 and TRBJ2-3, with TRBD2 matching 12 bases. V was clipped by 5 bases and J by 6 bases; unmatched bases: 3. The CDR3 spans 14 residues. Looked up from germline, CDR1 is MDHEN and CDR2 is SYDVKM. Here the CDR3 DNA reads TGTGCCAGCAGTCTGACTAGCGGGGGTGATACGCAGTATTTT. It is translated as CASSLTSGGDTQYF.

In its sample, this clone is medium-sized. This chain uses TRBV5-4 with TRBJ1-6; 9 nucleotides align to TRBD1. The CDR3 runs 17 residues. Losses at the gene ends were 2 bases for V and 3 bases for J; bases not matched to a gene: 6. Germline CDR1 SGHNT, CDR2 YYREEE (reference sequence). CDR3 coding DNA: TGTGCCAGCAGCTTCCGACAGGGGGTGGACTATAATTCACCCCTCCACTTT. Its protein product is CASSFRQGVDYNSPLHF. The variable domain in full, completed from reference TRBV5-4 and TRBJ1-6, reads ETGVTQSPTHLIKTRGQQVTLRCSSQSGHNTVSWYQQALGQGPQFIFQYYREEENGRGNFPPRFSGLQFPNYSSELNVNALELDDSALYLCASSFRQGVDYNSPLHFGNGTRLTVT.

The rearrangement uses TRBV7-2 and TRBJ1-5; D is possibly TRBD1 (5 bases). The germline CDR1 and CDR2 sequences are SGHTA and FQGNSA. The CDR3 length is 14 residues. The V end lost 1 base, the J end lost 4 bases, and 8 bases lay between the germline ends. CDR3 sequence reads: CASSLGDLNQPQHF. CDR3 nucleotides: TGTGCCAGCAGCTTAGGGGACCTAAATCAGCCCCAGCATTTT.

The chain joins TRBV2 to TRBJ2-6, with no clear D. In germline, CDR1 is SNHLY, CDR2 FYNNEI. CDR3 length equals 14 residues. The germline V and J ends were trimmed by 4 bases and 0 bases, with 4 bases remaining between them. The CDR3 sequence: CASSGGSGANVLTF. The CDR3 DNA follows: TGTGCCAGCAGTGGGGGCTCTGGGGCCAACGTCCTGACTTTC.

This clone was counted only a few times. The CDR3 region is CATLLRQGAYEQYF. In DNA, the CDR3 is TGTGCCACGTTACTCCGACAGGGGGCCTACGAGCAGTACTTC. The rearrangement links TRBV10-3 to TRBJ2-7; 9 bases line up with TRBD1. The CDR3 is 14 residues long. Germline CDR1 reads ENHRY; CDR2 reads SYGVKD. V was pared by 10 bases and J by 2 bases, with 9 bases of the junction left unmatched.

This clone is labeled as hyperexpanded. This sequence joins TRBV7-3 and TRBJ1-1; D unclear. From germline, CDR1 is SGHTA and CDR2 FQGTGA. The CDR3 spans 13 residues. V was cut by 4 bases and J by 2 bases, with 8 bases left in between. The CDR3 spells CASSSVVNTEAFF. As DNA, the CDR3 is TGTGCCAGCAGCTCCGTCGTTAACACTGAAGCTTTCTTT. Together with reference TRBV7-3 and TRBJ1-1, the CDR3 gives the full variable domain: GAGVSQTPSNKVTEKGKYVELRCDPISGHTALYWYRQSLGQGPEFLIYFQGTGAADDSGLPNDRFFAVRPEGSVSTLKIQRTERGDSAVYLCASSSVVNTEAFFGQGTRLTVV.

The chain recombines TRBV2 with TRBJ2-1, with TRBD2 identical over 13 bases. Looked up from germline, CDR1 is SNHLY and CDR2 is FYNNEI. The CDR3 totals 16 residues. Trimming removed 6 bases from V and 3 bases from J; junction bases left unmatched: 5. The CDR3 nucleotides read TGTGCCAGCAGATTACTAGCGGGGGGGGACTACAATGAGCAGTTCTTC. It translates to CASRLLAGGDYNEQFF.

The CDR3 nucleotides read TGTGCCAGCAGCCGCCAGGGGACAGGGGTCGAGCAGTACTTC. Translation: CASSRQGTGVEQYF. The V gene is TRBV9, the J gene TRBJ2-7; 10 nucleotides agree with TRBD1. From germline, CDR1 is SGDLS and CDR2 YYNGEE. J was trimmed by 6 bases and V by 4 bases; bases with no gene match: 7. The CDR3 consists of 14 residues.

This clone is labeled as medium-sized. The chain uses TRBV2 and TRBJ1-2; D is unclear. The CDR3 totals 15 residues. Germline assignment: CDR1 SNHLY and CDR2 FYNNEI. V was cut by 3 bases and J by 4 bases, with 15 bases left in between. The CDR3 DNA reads TGTGCCAGCAGTGAGCGGGTCACCTCCCTCTATGGCTACACCTTC. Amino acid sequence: CASSERVTSLYGYTF. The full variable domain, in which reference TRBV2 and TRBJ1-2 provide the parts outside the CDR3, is EPEVTQTPSHQVTQMGQEVILRCVPISNHLYFYWYRQILGQKVEFLVSFYNNEISEKSEIFDDQFSVERPDGSNFTLKIRSTKLEDSAMYFCASSERVTSLYGYTFGSGTRLTVV.

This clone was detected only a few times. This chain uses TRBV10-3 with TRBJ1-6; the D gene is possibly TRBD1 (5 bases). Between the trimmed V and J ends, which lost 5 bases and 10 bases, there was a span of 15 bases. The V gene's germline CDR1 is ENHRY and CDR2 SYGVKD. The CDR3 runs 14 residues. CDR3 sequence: CAISPIRDGSPLHF. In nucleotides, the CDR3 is TGTGCCATCAGTCCGATCAGGGATGGCTCACCCCTCCACTTT.

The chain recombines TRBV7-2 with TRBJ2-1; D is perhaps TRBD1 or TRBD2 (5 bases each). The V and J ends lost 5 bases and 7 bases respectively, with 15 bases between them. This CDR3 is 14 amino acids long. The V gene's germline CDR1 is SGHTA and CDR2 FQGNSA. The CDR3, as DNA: TGTGCCAGCAGCAAACGGGACCCTACTAATGAGCAGTTCTTC. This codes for CASSKRDPTNEQFF.

CDR3 in DNA: TGTGCCAGCAGCTTAGGTGGCGGGGGGGGCCCTGGCACAGATACGCAGTATTTT. Amino acids: CASSLGGGGGPGTDTQYF. The V call is TRBV11-2, the J call TRBJ2-3; TRBD2 matches at 9 bases. Trimming took 1 base from V and 1 from J; bases not matched to a gene: 9. The CDR3 runs 18 residues. CDR1 is SGHAT, CDR2 FQNNGV, per germline.

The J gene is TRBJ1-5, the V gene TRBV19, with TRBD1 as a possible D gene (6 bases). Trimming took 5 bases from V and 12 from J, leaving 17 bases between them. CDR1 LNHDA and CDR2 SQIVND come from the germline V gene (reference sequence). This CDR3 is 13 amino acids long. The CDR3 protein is CASSSSPTGHQHF. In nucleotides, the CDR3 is TGTGCCAGTAGTTCTAGCCCCACAGGGCACCAGCATTTT.

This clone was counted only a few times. This chain's CDR3 is CASSLRQETEAFF. Here the CDR3 DNA reads TGTGCCAGCAGCTTAAGACAGGAAACTGAAGCTTTCTTT. V and J are TRBV7-2 and TRBJ1-1, with D tentatively TRBD1 (6 bases). Per germline, CDR1 SGHTA and CDR2 FQGNSA. The V end was cut by 2 bases, the J end by 5 bases, with 9 bases between. The CDR3 loop spans 13 amino acids.

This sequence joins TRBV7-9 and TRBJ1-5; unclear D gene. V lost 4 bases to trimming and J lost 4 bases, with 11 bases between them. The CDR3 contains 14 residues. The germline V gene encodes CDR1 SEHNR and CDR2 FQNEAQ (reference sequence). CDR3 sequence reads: CASSYSDGNQPQHF. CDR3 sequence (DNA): TGTGCCAGCAGCTATTCGGACGGGAATCAGCCCCAGCATTTT.